This record concerns one T cell receptor beta chain sequence. Measured with immunoSEQ multiplex PCR; TCRdb has only the in-frame clones, and not every one. Found here are 52,000 or so clones, approximately 90% of them singletons; the top ten hold roughly 0.54%. These data originate in a study of T cell changes during pregnancy in multiple sclerosis. There are 14 residues in the CDR3. The germline gives CDR1 SGHRS, CDR2 YFSETQ. The ends lost 4 bases at V and 4 bases at J; junction bases unmatched: 5. The chain employs TRBV5-1 and TRBJ2-3; 8 positions agree with TRBD2. The receptor's source is a female donor with multiple sclerosis, enrolled in a pregnancy study. Sequenced here: CD4+ T cells from peripheral blood mononuclear cells, sampled in the first trimester of pregnancy. CDR3 nucleotide sequence: TGCGCCAGCAGCCGGGAGCGGGAGTCAGATACGCAGTATTTT. Translating gives CASSRERESDTQYF.